This T cell receptor (beta chain) appears in the sequencing data of a study of T cells in Graves' hyperthyroidism and ophthalmopathy. Investigators excluded patients with uncontrolled infection, other autoimmune disease, pregnancy or lactation. Germline lookup yields CDR1 SQVTM and CDR2 ANQGSEA. The CDR3 extends over 12 amino acids. The source material, RNA transcripts, was used to amplify TCR beta CDR3 regions. The TCR CDR3 first-round RT-PCR relied on the HTBI primer set. TCRdb used MiXCR to reprocess the multiplex PCR reads, holding one entry per CDR3 protein. The data hold around 560,000 distinct CDR3 sequences, with roughly 17% observed a single time.

This sequence was found in a woman aged 18-29 years with Graves' hyperthyroidism. The sequenced sample was blood. This chain links TRBV29-1 with TRBJ2-1, with D possibly TRBD2 on 5 matching bases. The CDR3 sequence is CALGSSYNEQFF. The DNA for the CDR3 is TGCGCTTTGGGGAGCTCCTACAATGAGCAGTTCTTC.